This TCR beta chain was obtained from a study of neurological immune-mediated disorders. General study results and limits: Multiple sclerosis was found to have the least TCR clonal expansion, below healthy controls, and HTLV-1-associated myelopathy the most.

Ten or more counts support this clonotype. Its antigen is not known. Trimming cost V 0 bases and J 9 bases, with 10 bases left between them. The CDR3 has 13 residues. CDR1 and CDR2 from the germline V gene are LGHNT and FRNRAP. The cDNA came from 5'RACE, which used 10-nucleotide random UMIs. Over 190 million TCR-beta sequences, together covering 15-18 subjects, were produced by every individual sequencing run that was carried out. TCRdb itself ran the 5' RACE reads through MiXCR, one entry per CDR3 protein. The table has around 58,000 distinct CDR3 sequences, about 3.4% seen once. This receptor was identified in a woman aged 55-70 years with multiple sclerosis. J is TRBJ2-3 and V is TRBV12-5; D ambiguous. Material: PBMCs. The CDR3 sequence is CASGLVTGRTQYF. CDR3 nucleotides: TGTGCTAGTGGTTTGGTGACCGGGCGGACGCAGTATTTT.